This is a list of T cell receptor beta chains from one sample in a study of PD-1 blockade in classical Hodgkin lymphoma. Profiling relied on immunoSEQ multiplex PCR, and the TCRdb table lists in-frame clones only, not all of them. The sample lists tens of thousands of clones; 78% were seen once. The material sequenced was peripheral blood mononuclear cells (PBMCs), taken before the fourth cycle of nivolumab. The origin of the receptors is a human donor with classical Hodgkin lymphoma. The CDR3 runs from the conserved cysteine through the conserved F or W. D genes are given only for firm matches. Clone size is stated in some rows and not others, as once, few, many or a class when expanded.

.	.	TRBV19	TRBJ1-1	TGTGCCAGTAGGTTCGGAACTGAAGCTTTCTTT	CASRFGTEAFF
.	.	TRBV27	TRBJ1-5	TGTGCCAGCAGCCCTCACAGGGCTCAGCCCCAGCATTTT	CASSPHRAQPQHF
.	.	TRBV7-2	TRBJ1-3	TGTGCCAGCAGCTTAGCAAACACCATATATTTT	CASSLANTIYF
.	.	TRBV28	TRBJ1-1	TGTGCCAGCACCAACCCCCGCGGAGGGAACACTGAAGCTTTCTTT	CASTNPRGGNTEAFF
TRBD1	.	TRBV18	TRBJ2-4	TGTGCCAGCTCTCTCGACAGGGGAAACATTCAGTACTTC	CASSLDRGNIQYF
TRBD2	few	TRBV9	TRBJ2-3	TGTGCCAGCAGCACCGCTAGCGGGTCCCTCACAGATACGCAGTATTTT	CASSTASGSLTDTQYF
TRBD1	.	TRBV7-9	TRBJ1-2	TGTGCCAGCAGCTCACGAACAGGGGTCCTAGGTTATGGCTACACCTTC	CASSSRTGVLGYGYTF
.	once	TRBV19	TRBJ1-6	TGTGCCAGTAGTATCTATACAGAGGCCTATAATTCACCCCTCCACTTT	CASSIYTEAYNSPLHF
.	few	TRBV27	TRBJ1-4	TGTGCCAGCAGACTTGGGGAAAAACTGTTTTTT	CASRLGEKLFF
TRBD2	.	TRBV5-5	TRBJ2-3	TGTGCCAGCAGCCCAATCGGACTAGCGGGGAGGGATACGCAGTATTTT	CASSPIGLAGRDTQYF
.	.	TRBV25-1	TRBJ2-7	TGTGCCAGCAAAGGGATCTCCTACGAGCAGTACTTC	CASKGISYEQYF
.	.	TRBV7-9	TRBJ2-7	TGTGCCAGCAGCTTACGGACAACTTCCTACGAGCAGTACTTC	CASSLRTTSYEQYF
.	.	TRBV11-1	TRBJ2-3	TGTGCCAGCAGCGTAGAGGGGGCAGATACGCAGTATTTT	CASSVEGADTQYF
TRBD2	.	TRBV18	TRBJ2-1	TGTGCCAGCTCACCACCCCTCGCTAGCGGGCACCCCTACGAGCAGTTCTTC	CASSPPLASGHPYEQFF
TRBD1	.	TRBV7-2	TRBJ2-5	TGTGCCAGCAGCCCCCGACAGGGTCGGGAGACCCAGTACTTC	CASSPRQGRETQYF
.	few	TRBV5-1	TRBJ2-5	TGCGCCAGCAGCTTGGCGCGAGTAGAGACCCAGTACTTC	CASSLARVETQYF
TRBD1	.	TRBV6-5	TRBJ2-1	TGTGCCAGCAGTAAGGGACAGGGCTCCTACAATGAGCAGTTCTTC	CASSKGQGSYNEQFF
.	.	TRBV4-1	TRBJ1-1	TGCGCCAGCAGCCAAGATGAGGCCAGGTACTATGCTGAAGCTTTCTTT	CASSQDEARYYAEAFF
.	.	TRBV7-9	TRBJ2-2	TGTGCCAGCAGCTTAGCCGGAGGGGAGCTGTTTTTT	CASSLAGGELFF
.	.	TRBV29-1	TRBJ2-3	TGCAGCGTTGACAGGTCCGCTGATACGCAGTATTTT	CSVDRSADTQYF
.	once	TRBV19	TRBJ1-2	TGTGCCAGTAGTATTTCAGGGGACTATGGCTACACCTTC	CASSISGDYGYTF
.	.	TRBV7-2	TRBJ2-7	TGTGCCAGCAGCTTGGGGAATGGCTACGAGCAGTACTTC	CASSLGNGYEQYF
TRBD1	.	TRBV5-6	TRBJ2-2	TGTGCCAGCAGCTACCGGGACAGGAACACCGGGGAGCTGTTTTTT	CASSYRDRNTGELFF
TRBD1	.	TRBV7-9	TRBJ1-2	TGTGCCAGCAGCCCGCTCGATAGGACAGGGGTTTACGGCTACACCTTC	CASSPLDRTGVYGYTF
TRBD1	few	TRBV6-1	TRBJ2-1	TGTGCCAGCAGTGGCTGGGACAGGGGCGACAATGAGCAGTTCTTC	CASSGWDRGDNEQFF
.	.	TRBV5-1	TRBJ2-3	TGCGCCAGCAGCTTGCTCCTCCCGAGCACAGATACGCAGTATTTT	CASSLLLPSTDTQYF
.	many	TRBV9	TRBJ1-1	TGTGCCAGCAGCGTCCGCCCGGGCACTGAAGCTTTCTTT	CASSVRPGTEAFF
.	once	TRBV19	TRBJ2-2	TGTGCCAGTAGTATGCCCGAAAAAAGGGACACCGGGGAGCTGTTTTTT	CASSMPEKRDTGELFF
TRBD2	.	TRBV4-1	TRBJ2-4	TGCGCCAGCAAGGATCTAGCGGGAGTACAAAACATTCAGTACTTC	CASKDLAGVQNIQYF
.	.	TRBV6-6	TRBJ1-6	TGTGCCAGCAGTTGGGGAGGCCCTAATTCACCCCTCCACTTT	CASSWGGPNSPLHF
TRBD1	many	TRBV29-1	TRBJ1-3	TGCAGCGTTGGACTGGTAGGACAGGGTTCATTTACCTCTGGAAACACCATATATTTT	CSVGLVGQGSFTSGNTIYF
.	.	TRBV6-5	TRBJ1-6	TGTGCCAGCAGTTACTCGTCAGGGGTCGATCCTTCACCCCTCCACTTT	CASSYSSGVDPSPLHF
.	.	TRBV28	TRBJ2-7	TGTGCCAGCCTAAGTCCCCACGAGCAGTACTTC	CASLSPHEQYF
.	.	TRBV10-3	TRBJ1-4	TGTGCCATCAGCAGCAGGGTCGGAGCAACTAATGAAAAACTGTTTTTT	CAISSRVGATNEKLFF
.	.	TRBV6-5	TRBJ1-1	TGTGCCAGCAGTTGGGGGTCGGGCAGGGGTCGCGCTGAAGCTTTCTTT	CASSWGSGRGRAEAFF
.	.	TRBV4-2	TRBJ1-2	TGTGCCAGCAGCCGTGGCTTAAACGACAGGAGAAATGGCTACACCTTC	CASSRGLNDRRNGYTF
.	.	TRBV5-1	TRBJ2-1	TGCGCCAGCAGCTTGGAGGCGAGGGGCAGTCTCAATGAGCAGTTCTTC	CASSLEARGSLNEQFF
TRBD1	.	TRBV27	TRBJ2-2	TGTGCCAGCAGACCCTGGACAGGATGGACCACCGGGGAGCTGTTTTTT	CASRPWTGWTTGELFF
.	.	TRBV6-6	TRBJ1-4	TGTGCCAGCACGGTTAGGGGTTTT	CASTVRGF
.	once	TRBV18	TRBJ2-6	TGTGCCAGCTCACTAACAACGGGGACGCTGGGGGCCAACGTCCTGACTTTC	CASSLTTGTLGANVLTF
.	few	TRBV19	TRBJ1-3	TGTGCCAGTAGTGATCCCGGCCGGGGTGGAAACACCATATATTTT	CASSDPGRGGNTIYF